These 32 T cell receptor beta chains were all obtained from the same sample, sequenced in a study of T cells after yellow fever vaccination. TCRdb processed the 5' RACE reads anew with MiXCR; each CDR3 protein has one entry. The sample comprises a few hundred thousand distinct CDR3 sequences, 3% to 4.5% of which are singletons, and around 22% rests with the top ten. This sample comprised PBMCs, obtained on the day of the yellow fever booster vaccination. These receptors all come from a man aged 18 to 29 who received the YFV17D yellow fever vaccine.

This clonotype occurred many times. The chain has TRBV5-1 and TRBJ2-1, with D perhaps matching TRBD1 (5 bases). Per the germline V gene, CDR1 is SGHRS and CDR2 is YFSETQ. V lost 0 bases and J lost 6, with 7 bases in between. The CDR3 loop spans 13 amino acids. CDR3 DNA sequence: TGCGCCAGCAGCTTGGGCAGGGCCAATGAGCAGTTCTTC. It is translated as CASSLGRANEQFF.

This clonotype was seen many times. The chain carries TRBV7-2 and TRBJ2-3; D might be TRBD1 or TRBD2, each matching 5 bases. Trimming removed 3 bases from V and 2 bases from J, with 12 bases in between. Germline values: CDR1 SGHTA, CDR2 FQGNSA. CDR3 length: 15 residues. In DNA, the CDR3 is TGTGCCAGCAGCTTCAGTCGGGGCCTCACAGATACGCAGTATTTT. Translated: CASSFSRGLTDTQYF.

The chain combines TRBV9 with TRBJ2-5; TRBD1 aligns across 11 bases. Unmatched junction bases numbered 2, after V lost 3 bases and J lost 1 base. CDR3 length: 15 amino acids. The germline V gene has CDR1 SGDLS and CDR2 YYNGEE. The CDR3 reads CASSGGTGGQETQYF. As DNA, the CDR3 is TGTGCCAGCAGCGGGGGGACAGGGGGCCAAGAGACCCAGTACTTC.

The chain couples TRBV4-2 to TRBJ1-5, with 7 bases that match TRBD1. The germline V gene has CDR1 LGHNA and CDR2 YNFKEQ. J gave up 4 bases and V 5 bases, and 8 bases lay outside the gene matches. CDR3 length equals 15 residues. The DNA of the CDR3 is TGTGCCAGCAGCGCTACCAGGGGGGGGAATCAGCCCCAGCATTTT. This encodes CASSATRGGNQPQHF.

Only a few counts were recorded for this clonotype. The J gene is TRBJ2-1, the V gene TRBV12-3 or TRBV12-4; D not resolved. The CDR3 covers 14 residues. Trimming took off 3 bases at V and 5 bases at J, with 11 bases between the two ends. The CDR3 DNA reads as TGTGCCAGCAGTTTCCCCGGTCCACACAATGAGCAGTTCTTC. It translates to CASSFPGPHNEQFF.

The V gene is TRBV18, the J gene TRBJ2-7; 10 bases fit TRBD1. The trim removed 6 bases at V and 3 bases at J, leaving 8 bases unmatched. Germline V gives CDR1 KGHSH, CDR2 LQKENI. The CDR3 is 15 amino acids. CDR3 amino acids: CASSLDRGGYYEQYV. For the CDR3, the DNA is TGTGCCAGCTCCTTGGACAGGGGGGGTTACTACGAGCAGTACGTC.

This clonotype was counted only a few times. The chain's CDR3 is CASRAGEKLFF. In DNA, the CDR3 is TGTGCCAGCAGGGCAGGGGAAAAACTGTTTTTT. This chain connects TRBV6-5 to TRBJ1-4, with a possible D match to TRBD1 (5 bases). Germline CDR1 reads MNHEY; CDR2 reads SVGAGI. V shed 6 bases and J shed 8 bases, with 7 bases lying between them. This CDR3 is built from 11 residues.

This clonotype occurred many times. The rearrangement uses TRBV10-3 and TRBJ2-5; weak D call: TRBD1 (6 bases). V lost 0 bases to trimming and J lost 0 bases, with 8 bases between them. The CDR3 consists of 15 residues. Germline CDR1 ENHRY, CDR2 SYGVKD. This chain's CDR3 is CAISESTGYQETQYF. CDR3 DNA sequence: TGTGCCATCAGTGAGTCCACAGGGTACCAAGAGACCCAGTACTTC.

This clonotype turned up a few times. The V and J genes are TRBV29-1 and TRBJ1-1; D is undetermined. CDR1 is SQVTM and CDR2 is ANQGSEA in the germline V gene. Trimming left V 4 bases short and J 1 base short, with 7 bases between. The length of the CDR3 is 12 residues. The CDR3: CSVVGPNTEAFF. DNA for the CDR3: TGCAGCGTTGTAGGTCCGAACACTGAAGCTTTCTTT.

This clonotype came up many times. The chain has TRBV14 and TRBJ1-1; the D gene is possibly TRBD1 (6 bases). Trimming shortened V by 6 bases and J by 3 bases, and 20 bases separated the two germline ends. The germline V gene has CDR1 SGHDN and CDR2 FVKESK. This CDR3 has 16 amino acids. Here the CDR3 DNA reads TGTGCCAGCAGACCCAGCGTTCGGGGGCTGGACACTGAAGCTTTCTTT. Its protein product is CASRPSVRGLDTEAFF.

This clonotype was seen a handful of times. CDR3 nucleotides: TGTGCCAGCAGTCCCCCGGCCACGAACTATGGCTACACCTTC. It codes for CASSPPATNYGYTF. The J gene is TRBJ1-2, the V gene TRBV12-3 or TRBV12-4; D ambiguous. CDR3 length equals 14 residues. V was cut by 5 bases and J by 2 bases, with 12 bases left in between.

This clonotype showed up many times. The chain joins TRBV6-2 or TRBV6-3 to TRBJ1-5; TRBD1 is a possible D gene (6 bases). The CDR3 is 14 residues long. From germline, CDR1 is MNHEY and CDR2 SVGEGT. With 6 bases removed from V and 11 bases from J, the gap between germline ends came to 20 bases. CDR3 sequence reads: CASRPDRSLWAQHF. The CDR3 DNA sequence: TGTGCCAGCAGACCCGACAGGTCCCTGTGGGCCCAGCATTTT.

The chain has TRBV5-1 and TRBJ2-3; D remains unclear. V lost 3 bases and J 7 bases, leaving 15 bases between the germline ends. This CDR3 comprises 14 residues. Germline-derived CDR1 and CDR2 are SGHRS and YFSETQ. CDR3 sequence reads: CASSSLGYEYTQYF. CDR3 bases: TGCGCCAGCAGCTCCCTAGGGTACGAATATACGCAGTATTTT.

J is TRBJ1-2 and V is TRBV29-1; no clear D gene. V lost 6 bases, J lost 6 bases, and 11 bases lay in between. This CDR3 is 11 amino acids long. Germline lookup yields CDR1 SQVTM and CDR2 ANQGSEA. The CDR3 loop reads CSVRNYNGYTF. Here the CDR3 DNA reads TGCAGCGTCCGGAATTACAATGGCTACACCTTC.

The CDR3 DNA is TGTGCCAGCAGCTTAGAACCCCCTCAGCCCCAGCATTTT. It encodes CASSLEPPQPQHF. This chain uses TRBV7-2 with TRBJ1-5; D call uncertain. The CDR3 consists of 13 residues. From germline, CDR1 is SGHTA and CDR2 FQGNSA. Trimming shortened V by 1 base and J by 6 bases, and 7 bases separated the two germline ends.

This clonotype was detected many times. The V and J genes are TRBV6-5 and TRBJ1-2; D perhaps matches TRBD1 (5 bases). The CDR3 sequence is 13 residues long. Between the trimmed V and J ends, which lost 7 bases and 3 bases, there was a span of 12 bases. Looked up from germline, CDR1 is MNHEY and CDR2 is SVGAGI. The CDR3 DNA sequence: TGTGCCAGCACCCTTGGAGGGGACTATGGCTACACCTTC. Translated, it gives CASTLGGDYGYTF.

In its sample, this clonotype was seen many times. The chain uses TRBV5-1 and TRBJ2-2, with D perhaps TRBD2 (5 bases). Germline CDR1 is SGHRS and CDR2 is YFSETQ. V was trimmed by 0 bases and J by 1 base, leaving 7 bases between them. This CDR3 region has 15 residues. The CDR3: CASSLAGMNTGELFF. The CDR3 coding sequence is TGCGCCAGCAGCTTGGCCGGGATGAACACCGGGGAGCTGTTTTTT.

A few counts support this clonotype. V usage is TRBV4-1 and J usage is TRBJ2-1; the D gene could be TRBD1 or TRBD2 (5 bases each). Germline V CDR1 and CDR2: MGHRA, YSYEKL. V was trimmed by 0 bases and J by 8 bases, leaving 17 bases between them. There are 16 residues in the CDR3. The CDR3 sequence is CASSQEVGDQGDEQFF. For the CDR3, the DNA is TGCGCCAGCAGCCAAGAAGTGGGAGATCAGGGAGATGAGCAGTTCTTC.

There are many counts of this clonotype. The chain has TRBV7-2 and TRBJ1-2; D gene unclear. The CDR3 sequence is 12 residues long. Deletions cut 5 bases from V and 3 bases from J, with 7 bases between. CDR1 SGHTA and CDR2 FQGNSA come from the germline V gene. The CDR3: CASSPDHYGYTF. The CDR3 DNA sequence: TGTGCCAGCAGCCCGGATCACTATGGCTACACCTTC.

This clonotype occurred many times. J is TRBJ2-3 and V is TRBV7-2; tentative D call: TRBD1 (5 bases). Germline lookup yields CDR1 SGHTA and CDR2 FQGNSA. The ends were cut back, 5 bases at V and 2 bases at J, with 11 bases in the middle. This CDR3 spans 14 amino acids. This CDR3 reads CASSGRGLTDTQYF. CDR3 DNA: TGTGCCAGCAGCGGAAGGGGCCTCACAGATACGCAGTATTTT.

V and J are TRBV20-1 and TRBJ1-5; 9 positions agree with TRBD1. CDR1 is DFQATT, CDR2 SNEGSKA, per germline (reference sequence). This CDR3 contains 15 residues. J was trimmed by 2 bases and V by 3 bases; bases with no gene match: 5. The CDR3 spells CSARRWTGGNQPQHF. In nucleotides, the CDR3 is TGCAGTGCTAGGAGGTGGACAGGGGGCAATCAGCCCCAGCATTTT.

Written as DNA, the CDR3 is TGTGCCAGCAGTTATAGCCCCCGTGGGGGCACAGATACGCAGTATTTT. This codes for CASSYSPRGGTDTQYF. This chain uses TRBV6-5 with TRBJ2-3; no clear D. The germline gives CDR1 MNHEY, CDR2 SVGAGI. The CDR3 sequence is 16 residues long. V dropped 3 bases and J dropped 1 base, with 14 bases sitting between them.

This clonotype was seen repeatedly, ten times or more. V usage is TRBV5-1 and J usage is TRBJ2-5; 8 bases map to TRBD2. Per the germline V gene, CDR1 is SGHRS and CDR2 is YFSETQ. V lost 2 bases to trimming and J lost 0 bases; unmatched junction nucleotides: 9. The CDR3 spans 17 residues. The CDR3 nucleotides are TGCGCCAGCAGCTTCCCTCGCGGGGGGTACGACCAAGAGACCCAGTACTTC. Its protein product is CASSFPRGGYDQETQYF.

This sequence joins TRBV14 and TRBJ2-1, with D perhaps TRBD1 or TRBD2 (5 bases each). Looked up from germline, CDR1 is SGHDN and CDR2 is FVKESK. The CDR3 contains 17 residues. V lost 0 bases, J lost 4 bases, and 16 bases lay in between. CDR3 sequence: CASSQEPRAWGYNEQFF. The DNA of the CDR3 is TGTGCCAGCAGCCAAGAGCCCCGGGCATGGGGGTACAATGAGCAGTTCTTC.

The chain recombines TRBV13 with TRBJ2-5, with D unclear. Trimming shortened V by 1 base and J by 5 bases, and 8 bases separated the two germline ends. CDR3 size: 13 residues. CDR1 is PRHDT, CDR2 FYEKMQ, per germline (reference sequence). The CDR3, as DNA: TGTGCCAGCAGCTTAGTTGCTATGGAGACCCAGTACTTC. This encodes CASSLVAMETQYF.

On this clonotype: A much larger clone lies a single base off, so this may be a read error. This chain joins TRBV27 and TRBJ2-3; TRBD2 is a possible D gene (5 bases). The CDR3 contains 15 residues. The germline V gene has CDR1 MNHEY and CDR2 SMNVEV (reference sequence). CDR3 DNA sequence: TGTGCCAGCTGTTTAACGGGGTTACGCACAGATACGCAGTATTTT. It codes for CASCLTGLRTDTQYF.

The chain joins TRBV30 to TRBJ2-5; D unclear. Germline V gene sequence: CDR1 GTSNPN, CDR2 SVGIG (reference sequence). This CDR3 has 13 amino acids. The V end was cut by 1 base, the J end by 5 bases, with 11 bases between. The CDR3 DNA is TGTGCCTGGAGTGGTAACGGTTATGAGACCCAGTACTTC. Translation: CAWSGNGYETQYF.

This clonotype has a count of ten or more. CDR3 DNA sequence: TGTGCCAGCAGCTTATCGCCGGGGGGACAAGAGACCCAGTACTTC. It yields the protein CASSLSPGGQETQYF. V is TRBV11-2 and J is TRBJ2-5; 7 positions agree with TRBD2. This CDR3 is 15 amino acids long. CDR1 is SGHAT and CDR2 is FQNNGV in the germline V gene. After removal of 2 bases from V and 2 bases from J, the junction contained 5 bases not matched to a gene.

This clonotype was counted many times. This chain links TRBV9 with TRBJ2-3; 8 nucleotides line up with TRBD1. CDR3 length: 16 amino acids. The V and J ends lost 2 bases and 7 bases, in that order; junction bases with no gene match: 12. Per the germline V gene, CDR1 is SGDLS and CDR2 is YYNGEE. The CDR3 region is CASSVDQGASGYTQYF. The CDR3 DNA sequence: TGTGCCAGCAGCGTGGATCAGGGGGCCTCTGGGTATACGCAGTATTTT.

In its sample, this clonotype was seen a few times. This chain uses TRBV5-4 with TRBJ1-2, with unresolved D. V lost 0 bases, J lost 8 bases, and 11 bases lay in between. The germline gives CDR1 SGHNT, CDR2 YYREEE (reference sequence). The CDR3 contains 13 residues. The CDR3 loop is CASSLDGEYGYTF. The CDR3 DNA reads TGTGCCAGCAGCTTGGATGGGGAATACGGCTACACCTTC.

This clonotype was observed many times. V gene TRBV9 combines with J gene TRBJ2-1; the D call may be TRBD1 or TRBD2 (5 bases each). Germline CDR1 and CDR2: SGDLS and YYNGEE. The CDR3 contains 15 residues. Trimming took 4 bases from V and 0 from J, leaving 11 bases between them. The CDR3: CASSLTGGSYNEQFF. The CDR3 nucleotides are TGTGCCAGCAGCCTTACAGGAGGCTCCTACAATGAGCAGTTCTTC. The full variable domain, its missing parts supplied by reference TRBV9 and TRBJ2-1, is DSGVTQTPKHLITATGQRVTLRCSPRSGDLSVYWYQQSLDQGLQFLIQYYNGEERAKGNILERFSAQQFPDLHSELNLSSLELGDSALYFCASSLTGGSYNEQFFGPGTRLTVL.

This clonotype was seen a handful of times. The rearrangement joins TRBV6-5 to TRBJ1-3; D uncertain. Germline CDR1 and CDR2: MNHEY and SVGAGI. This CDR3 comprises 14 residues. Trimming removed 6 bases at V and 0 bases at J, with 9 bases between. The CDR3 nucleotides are TGTGCCAGCAGCGGAGGAACCTCTGGAAACACCATATATTTT. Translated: CASSGGTSGNTIYF.